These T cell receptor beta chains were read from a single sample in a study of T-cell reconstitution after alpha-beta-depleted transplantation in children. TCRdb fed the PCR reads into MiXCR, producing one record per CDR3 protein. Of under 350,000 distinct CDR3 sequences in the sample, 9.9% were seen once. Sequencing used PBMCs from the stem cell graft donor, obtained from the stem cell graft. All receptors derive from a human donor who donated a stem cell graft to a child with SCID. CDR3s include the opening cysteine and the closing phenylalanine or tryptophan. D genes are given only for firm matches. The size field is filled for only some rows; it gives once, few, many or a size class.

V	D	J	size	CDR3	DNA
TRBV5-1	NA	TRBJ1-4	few	CASSSGASRNEKLFF	TGCGCCAGCAGCTCTGGGGCCTCACGGAACGAAAAACTGTTTTTT
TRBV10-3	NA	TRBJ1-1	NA	CAIDQGSGSTEAFF	TGTGCCATCGACCAGGGAAGTGGGAGCACTGAAGCTTTCTTT
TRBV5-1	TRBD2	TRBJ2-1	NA	CASRTTPSGGMNEQFF	TGCGCCAGCAGGACCACACCTAGCGGGGGGATGAATGAGCAGTTCTTC
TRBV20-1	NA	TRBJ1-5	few	CSARVGRGNQPQHF	TGCAGTGCTAGAGTTGGCCGCGGCAATCAGCCCCAGCATTTT
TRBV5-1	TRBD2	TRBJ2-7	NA	CASSHPTSDLYEQYF	TGCGCCAGCAGTCACCCGACTAGCGACTTATACGAGCAGTACTTC
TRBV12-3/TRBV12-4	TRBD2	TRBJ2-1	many	CASKASGVEGGYNEQFF	TGTGCCAGCAAAGCTAGCGGGGTGGAGGGAGGGTACAATGAGCAGTTCTTC
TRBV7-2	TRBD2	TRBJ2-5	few	CASSFSGGVETQYF	TGTGCCAGCAGCTTTAGCGGGGGGGTGGAGACCCAGTACTTC
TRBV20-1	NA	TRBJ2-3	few	CSATTTRGNTQYF	TGCAGTGCTACAACAACGAGGGGAAATACGCAGTATTTT
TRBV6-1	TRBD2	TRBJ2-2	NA	CASIGRDLSGGELLF	TGTGCCAGCATTGGGCGGGACCTTTCGGGGGGGGAGCTGCTTTTT
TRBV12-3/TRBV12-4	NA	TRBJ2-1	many	CASSLNRANEQFF	TGTGCCAGCAGTTTGAACAGGGCTAATGAGCAGTTCTTC
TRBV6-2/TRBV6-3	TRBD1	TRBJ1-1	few	CASSSVTGGTEAFF	TGTGCCAGCAGTTCCGTAACAGGGGGCACTGAAGCTTTCTTT
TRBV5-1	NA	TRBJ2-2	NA	CASSLGFGTGTPGELFF	TGCGCCAGCAGCTTGGGTTTCGGTACAGGGACCCCCGGGGAGCTGTTTTTT
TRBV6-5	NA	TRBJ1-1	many	CASSYPGNTEAFF	TGTGCCAGCAGTTACCCCGGAAACACTGAAGCTTTCTTT
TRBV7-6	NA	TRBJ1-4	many	CASSSSGRLNEKLFF	TGTGCCAGCAGCTCGTCGGGCAGACTTAATGAAAAACTGTTTTTT
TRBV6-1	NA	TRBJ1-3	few	CASRNPPPPEGNTIYF	TGTGCCAGCAGAAACCCCCCACCCCCGGAGGGAAACACCATATATTTT
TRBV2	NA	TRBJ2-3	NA	CASSRDGWTSTDTQYF	TGTGCCAGCAGCCGGGACGGATGGACTAGCACAGATACGCAGTATTTT
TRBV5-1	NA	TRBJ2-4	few	CASSFGLIGENIQYF	TGCGCCAGCAGCTTTGGACTAATAGGAGAAAACATTCAGTACTTC
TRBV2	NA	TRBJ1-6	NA	CARGSSPNSPLHF	TGTGCCAGGGGTAGCAGCCCAAATTCACCCCTCCACTTT
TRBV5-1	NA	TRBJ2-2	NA	CAGSIDLGELFF	TGCGCCGGCAGCATCGACTTGGGGGAGCTGTTTTTT
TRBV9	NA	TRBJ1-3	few	CASSVFQGGNTIYF	TGTGCCAGCAGCGTATTTCAGGGGGGAAACACCATATATTTT
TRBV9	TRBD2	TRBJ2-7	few	CASSLGTSGTYEQYF	TGTGCCAGCAGCCTCGGGACTAGCGGGACCTACGAGCAGTACTTC
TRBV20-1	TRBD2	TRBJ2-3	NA	CSAVLAGGGADTQYF	TGCAGTGCAGTACTAGCGGGGGGGGGCGCAGATACGCAGTATTTT
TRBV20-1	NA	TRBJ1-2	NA	CSARERAGESYGYTF	TGCAGTGCTAGAGAGCGAGCAGGGGAGTCCTATGGCTACACCTTC
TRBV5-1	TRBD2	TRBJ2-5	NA	CASRNAGGRSETQYF	TGCGCCAGCAGAAACGCGGGGGGTCGGTCGGAGACCCAGTACTTC
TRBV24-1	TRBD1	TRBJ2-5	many	CATSDSGTVTETQYF	TGTGCCACCAGTGATTCCGGGACAGTGACCGAGACCCAGTACTTC
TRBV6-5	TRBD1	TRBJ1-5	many	CASRGTGGVNQPQHF	TGTGCCAGCAGGGGTACAGGGGGCGTGAATCAGCCCCAGCATTTT
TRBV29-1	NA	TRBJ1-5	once	CSVGLGWVNQPQHF	TGCAGCGTTGGTCTCGGCTGGGTCAATCAGCCCCAGCATTTT
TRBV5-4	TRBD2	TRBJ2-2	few	CASSAGGLNTGELFF	TGTGCCAGCAGCGCGGGGGGGCTGAACACCGGGGAGCTGTTTTTT
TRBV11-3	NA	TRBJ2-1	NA	CASSLQGWSYNEQFF	TGTGCCAGCAGCTTACAGGGGTGGTCCTACAATGAGCAGTTCTTC
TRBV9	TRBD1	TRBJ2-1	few	CASSVDDRVTSRENEQFF	TGTGCCAGCAGCGTAGACGACAGGGTAACGTCTCGAGAGAATGAGCAGTTCTTC
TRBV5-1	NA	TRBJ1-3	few	CASRAGASSGNTIYF	TGCGCCAGTCGGGCTGGGGCGAGCTCTGGAAACACCATATATTTT
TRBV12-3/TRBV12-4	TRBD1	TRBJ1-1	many	CASSATGGNTEAFF	TGTGCCAGCAGCGCGACAGGGGGGAACACTGAAGCTTTCTTT
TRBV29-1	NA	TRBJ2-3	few	CSVGLGQGTDTQYF	TGCAGCGTGGGTCTAGGTCAGGGCACAGATACGCAGTATTTT
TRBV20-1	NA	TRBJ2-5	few	CSARDNSKETQYF	TGCAGTGCTAGAGATAACAGCAAGGAGACCCAGTACTTC
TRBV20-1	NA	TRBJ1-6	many	CSAKMDDSYNSPLHF	TGCAGTGCTAAAATGGATGACTCCTATAATTCACCCCTCCACTTT
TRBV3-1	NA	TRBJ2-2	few	CASSQGRGRTGELFF	TGTGCCAGCAGCCAAGGTCGGGGGCGGACCGGGGAGCTGTTTTTT
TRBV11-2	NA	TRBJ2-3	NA	CASSLAWVVTDTQYF	TGTGCCAGCAGCTTAGCGTGGGTTGTCACAGATACGCAGTATTTT